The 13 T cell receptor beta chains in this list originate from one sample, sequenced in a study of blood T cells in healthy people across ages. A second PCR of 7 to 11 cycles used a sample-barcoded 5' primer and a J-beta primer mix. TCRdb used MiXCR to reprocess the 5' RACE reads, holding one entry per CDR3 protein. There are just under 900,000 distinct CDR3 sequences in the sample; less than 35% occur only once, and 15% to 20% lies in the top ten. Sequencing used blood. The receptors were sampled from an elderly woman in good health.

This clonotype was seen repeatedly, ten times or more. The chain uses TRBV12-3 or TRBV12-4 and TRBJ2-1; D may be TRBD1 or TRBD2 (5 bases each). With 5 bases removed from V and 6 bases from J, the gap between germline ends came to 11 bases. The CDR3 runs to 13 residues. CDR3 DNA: TGTGCCAGCAGTCCCGGGGCGGGCAATGAGCAGTTCTTC. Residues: CASSPGAGNEQFF.

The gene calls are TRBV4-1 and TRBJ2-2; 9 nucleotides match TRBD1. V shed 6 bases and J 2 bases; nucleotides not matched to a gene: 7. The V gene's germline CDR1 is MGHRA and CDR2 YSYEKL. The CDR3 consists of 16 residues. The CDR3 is CASRQTGGGNTGELFF. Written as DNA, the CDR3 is TGCGCCAGCAGACAAACAGGGGGCGGTAACACCGGGGAGCTGTTTTTT.

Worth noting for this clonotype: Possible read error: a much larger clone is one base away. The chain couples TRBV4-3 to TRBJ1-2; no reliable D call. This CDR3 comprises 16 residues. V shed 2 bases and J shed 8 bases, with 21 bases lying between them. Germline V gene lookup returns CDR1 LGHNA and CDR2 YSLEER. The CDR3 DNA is TGCGCCAGCAGCCAACCCAAGGCGGGTTCCTCGGGGGGCTACACCTTC. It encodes CASSQPKAGSSGGYTF.

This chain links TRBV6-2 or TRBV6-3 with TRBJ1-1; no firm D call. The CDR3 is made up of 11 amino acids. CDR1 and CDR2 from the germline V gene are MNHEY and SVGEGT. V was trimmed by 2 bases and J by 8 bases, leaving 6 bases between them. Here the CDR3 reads CASSYTGEAFF. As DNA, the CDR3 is TGTGCCAGCAGTTACACCGGAGAAGCTTTCTTT.

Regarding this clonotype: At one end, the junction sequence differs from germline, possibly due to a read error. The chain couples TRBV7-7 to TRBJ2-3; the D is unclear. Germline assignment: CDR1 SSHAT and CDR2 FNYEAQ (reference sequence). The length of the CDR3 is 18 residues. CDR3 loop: CASSPRALRYLSTDTPYF. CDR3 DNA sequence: TGTGCTAGCAGCCCTAGGGCATTGAGATATCTCAGCACAGATACGCCGTATTTT.

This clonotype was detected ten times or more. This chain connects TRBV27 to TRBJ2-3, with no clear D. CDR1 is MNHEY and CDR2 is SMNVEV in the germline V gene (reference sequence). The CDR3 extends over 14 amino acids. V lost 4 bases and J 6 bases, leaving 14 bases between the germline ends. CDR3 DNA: TGTGCCAGCAGTTCCATAATGCATCCGGATACGCAGTATTTT. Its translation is CASSSIMHPDTQYF.

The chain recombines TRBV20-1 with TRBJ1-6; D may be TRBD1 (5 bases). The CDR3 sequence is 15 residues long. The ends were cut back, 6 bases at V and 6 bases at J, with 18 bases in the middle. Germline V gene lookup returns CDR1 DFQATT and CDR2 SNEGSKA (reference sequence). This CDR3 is CSARSGGTFNSPLHF. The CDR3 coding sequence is TGCAGTGCCAGGAGCGGGGGGACTTTTAATTCACCCCTCCACTTT.

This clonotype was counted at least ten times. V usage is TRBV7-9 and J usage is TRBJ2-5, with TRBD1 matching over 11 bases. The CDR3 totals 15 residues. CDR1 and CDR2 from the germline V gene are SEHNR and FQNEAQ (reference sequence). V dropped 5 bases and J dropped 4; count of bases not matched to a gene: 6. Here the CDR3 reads CASSGTGTGGETQYF. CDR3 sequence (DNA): TGTGCCAGCAGCGGTACCGGGACAGGGGGAGAGACCCAGTACTTC.

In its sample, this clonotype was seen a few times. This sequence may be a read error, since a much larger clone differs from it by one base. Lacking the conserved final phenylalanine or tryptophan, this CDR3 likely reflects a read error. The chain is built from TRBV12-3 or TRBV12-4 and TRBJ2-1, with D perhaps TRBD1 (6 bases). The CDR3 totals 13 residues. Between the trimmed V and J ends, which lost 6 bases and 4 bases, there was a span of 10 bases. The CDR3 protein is CASRATGYNEQFI. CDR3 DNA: TGTGCCAGCAGAGCAACAGGGTACAATGAGCAGTTCATC.

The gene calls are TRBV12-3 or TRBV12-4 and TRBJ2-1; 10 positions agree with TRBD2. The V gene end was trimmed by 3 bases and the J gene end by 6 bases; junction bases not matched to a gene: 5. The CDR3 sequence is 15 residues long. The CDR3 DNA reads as TGTGCCAGCAGTTTCGCTACTAGCGGGGTCAATGAGCAGTTCTTC. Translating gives CASSFATSGVNEQFF.

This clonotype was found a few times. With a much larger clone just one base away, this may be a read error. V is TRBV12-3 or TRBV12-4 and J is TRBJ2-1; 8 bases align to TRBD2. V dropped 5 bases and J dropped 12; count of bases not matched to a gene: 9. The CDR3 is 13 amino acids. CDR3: CASSISPGTRQFF. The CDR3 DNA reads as TGTGCCAGCAGTATATCTCCGGGGACTAGGCAGTTCTTC.

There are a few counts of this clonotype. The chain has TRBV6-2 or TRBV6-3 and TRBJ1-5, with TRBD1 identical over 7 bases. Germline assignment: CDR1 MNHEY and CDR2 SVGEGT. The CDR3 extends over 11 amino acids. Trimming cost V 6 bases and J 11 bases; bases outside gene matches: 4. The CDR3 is CASSYQGAQHF. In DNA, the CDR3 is TGTGCCAGCAGCTATCAGGGGGCCCAGCATTTT.

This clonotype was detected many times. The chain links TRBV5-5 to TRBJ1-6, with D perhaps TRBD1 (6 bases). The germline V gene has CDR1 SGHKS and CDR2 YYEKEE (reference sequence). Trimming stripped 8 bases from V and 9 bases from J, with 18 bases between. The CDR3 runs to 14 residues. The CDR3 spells CARGQQLDGSPLHF. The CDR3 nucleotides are TGTGCCAGAGGACAGCAACTAGATGGTTCACCCCTCCACTTT.